This passage covers 20 T cell receptor beta chains from one sample sequenced in a study of long-term antiretroviral therapy in people with HIV. It was version v3.0 of the immunoSEQ assay that was run at survey level. Only in-frame clones appear in the TCRdb table, and some are missing; sequencing was by immunoSEQ multiplex PCR. The sample shows tens of thousands of clones, roughly nine tenths of them seen only once. This sample comprised unsorted PBMCs, obtained 1.1 years after starting antiretroviral therapy. The receptors were sampled from a man aged 18-30 years with HIV.

DNA for the CDR3: TGCGCCAGCAGCCCGCTCCTTACAGCCAAAAACATTCAGTACTTC. The encoded protein is CASSPLLTAKNIQYF. The rearrangement joins TRBV4-1 to TRBJ2-4, with D uncertain. The CDR3 covers 15 residues. Per germline, CDR1 MGHRA and CDR2 YSYEKL. The ends were cut back, 4 bases at V and 0 bases at J, with 10 bases in the middle.

The V and J genes are TRBV11-2 and TRBJ1-5; no definite D call. V was shortened by 1 base and J by 7 bases, with 8 bases between the two germline ends. Germline V lookup: CDR1 SGHAT, CDR2 FQNNGV. CDR3 length: 13 residues. CDR3 coding DNA: TGTGCCAGCAGCTTAGCCCAGTTGCAGCCCCAGCATTTT. Residues: CASSLAQLQPQHF.

This sequence joins TRBV25-1 and TRBJ2-1, with 8 bases matching TRBD2. CDR3 length equals 12 residues. Germline CDR1 is MGHDK and CDR2 is SYGVNS. V was clipped by 6 bases and J by 10 bases; unmatched bases: 5. CDR3 in DNA: TGTGCCAGCAGCGGACTAGCCAGGGAGCAGTTCTTC. Residues: CASSGLAREQFF.

The V and J genes are TRBV4-1 and TRBJ2-7, with TRBD1 matching over 11 bases. The germline V gene has CDR1 MGHRA and CDR2 YSYEKL. This CDR3 contains 16 residues. The trim removed 3 bases at V and 3 bases at J, leaving 7 bases unmatched. In DNA form, the CDR3 reads TGCGCCAGCAGCCAGGGGCTGGGGACAGGGGGCTACGAGCAGTACTTC. It is translated as CASSQGLGTGGYEQYF.

This chain joins TRBV9 and TRBJ2-3, with a tentative D call TRBD1 (6 bases). The CDR3 sequence is 13 residues long. Trimming cost V 0 bases and J 5 bases, with 7 bases left between them. Per germline, CDR1 SGDLS and CDR2 YYNGEE. The CDR3 sequence is CASSVEGQDTQYF. CDR3 sequence (DNA): TGTGCCAGCAGCGTAGAGGGACAAGATACGCAGTATTTT. The entire variable domain, with the rest obtained from reference TRBV9 and TRBJ2-3, is as follows: DSGVTQTPKHLITATGQRVTLRCSPRSGDLSVYWYQQSLDQGLQFLIQYYNGEERAKGNILERFSAQQFPDLHSELNLSSLELGDSALYFCASSVEGQDTQYFGPGTRLTVL.

This clone occurred once. This chain links TRBV19 with TRBJ2-7, with TRBD2 matching over 7 bases. The CDR3 sequence is 16 residues long. Germline CDR1 is LNHDA and CDR2 is SQIVND (reference sequence). The trim removed 0 bases at V and 0 bases at J, leaving 5 bases unmatched. CDR3 nucleotides: TGTGCCAGTAGTATAGATCTAGCGGACAACTCCTACGAGCAGTACTTC. This translates into CASSIDLADNSYEQYF.

The chain combines TRBV18 with TRBJ2-7; 12 nucleotides align to TRBD2. Germline assignment: CDR1 KGHSH and CDR2 LQKENI. The J segment lost 3 bases and the V segment lost 4 bases, leaving 7 bases of the junction unmatched. The CDR3 consists of 16 residues. The DNA for the CDR3 is TGTGCCAGCTCACGCAGACTAGCGGGAGAACTCTACGAGCAGTACTTC. Its protein is CASSRRLAGELYEQYF.

The chain joins TRBV27 to TRBJ1-1; D is undetermined. The V end was cut by 3 bases, the J end by 2 bases, with 7 bases between. This CDR3 has 13 amino acids. CDR1 is MNHEY, CDR2 SMNVEV, per germline (reference sequence). The CDR3 loop reads CASSLSRNTEAFF. The DNA for the CDR3 is TGTGCCAGCAGTTTGAGCAGAAACACTGAAGCTTTCTTT.

The V call is TRBV6-5, the J call TRBJ1-1, with TRBD1 identical over 7 bases. J lost 5 bases, V lost 0 bases, and 6 bases had no gene match. The CDR3 is 15 residues long. The germline CDR1 and CDR2 sequences are MNHEY and SVGAGI. In nucleotides, the CDR3 is TGTGCCAGCAGTTACTCCCAGGGGGGGGAGACTGAAGCTTTCTTT. Encoded protein: CASSYSQGGETEAFF.

The rearrangement joins TRBV11-2 to TRBJ1-2, with D maybe TRBD1 (5 bases). CDR3 length: 14 amino acids. V was pared by 1 base and J by 7 bases, with 13 bases between. Germline CDR1 is SGHAT and CDR2 is FQNNGV. As DNA, the CDR3 is TGTGCCAGCAGCTTAGCGGTTACGGGGGTTGGCTACACCTTC. Amino acid sequence: CASSLAVTGVGYTF.

This clone has only a few counts. The rearrangement uses TRBV7-8 and TRBJ1-5; 8 nucleotides line up with TRBD1. V shed 3 bases and J 6 bases; nucleotides not matched to a gene: 4. The germline V gene encodes CDR1 SGHVS and CDR2 FQNEAQ. This CDR3 has 14 amino acids. In nucleotides, the CDR3 is TGTGCCAGCAGCTTTGACAGGGGAGGTCAGCCCCAGCATTTT. Translating gives CASSFDRGGQPQHF.

DNA for the CDR3: TGTGCCAGCTCACCAAGTACAGGGGAAACAGCTTTCTTT. Translated: CASSPSTGETAFF. The chain carries TRBV18 and TRBJ1-1; TRBD1 agrees at 7 bases. Germline CDR1 reads KGHSH; CDR2 reads LQKENI. The junction had 7 bases not matched to a gene; V was cut back by 2 bases and J by 10 bases. The CDR3 covers 13 residues.

The chain employs TRBV30 and TRBJ1-2, with TRBD1 identical over 7 bases. The CDR3 has 13 amino acids. CDR1 GTSNPN and CDR2 SVGIG come from the germline V gene (reference sequence). With V trimmed by 2 bases and J by 2 bases, 2 bases remained unmatched. CDR3 nucleotides: TGTGCCTGGAGTCCAGGGGGGAACTATGGCTACACCTTC. Its translation: CAWSPGGNYGYTF.

This chain links TRBV6-1 with TRBJ2-3; a weak D match, TRBD2 (7 bases). V dropped 6 bases and J dropped 5 bases, with 18 bases sitting between them. Looked up from germline, CDR1 is MNHNS and CDR2 is SASEGT. This CDR3 is 15 amino acids long. CDR3 sequence (DNA): TGTGCCAGCAGGCCCTTGGGGGGGGCACGAGATACGCAGTATTTT. Amino acids: CASRPLGGARDTQYF.

This chain connects TRBV28 to TRBJ2-7, with 9 nucleotides matching TRBD2. Germline V gene data show CDR1 as MDHEN and CDR2 as SYDVKM. Losses at the gene ends were 7 bases for V and 0 bases for J; bases not matched to a gene: 4. This CDR3 is built from 14 residues. The CDR3 here is CASNSGSPSYEQYF. The DNA of the CDR3 is TGTGCCAGCAATAGCGGGAGTCCCTCCTACGAGCAGTACTTC.

This clone has just a few counts. This sequence joins TRBV18 and TRBJ1-5; 9 positions agree with TRBD1. This CDR3 region has 15 residues. Unmatched junction bases numbered 7, after V lost 5 bases and J lost 5 bases. The germline CDR1 and CDR2 sequences are KGHSH and LQKENI. In DNA form, the CDR3 reads TGTGCCAGCTCAGGGACAGGGTGGATGGATCAGCCCCAGCATTTT. Translation gives CASSGTGWMDQPQHF.

The J gene is TRBJ2-2, the V gene TRBV7-8; 7 nucleotides agree with TRBD2. CDR1 is SGHVS and CDR2 is FQNEAQ in the germline V gene. The trim removed 3 bases at V and 0 bases at J, leaving 10 bases unmatched. CDR3 length equals 18 residues. CDR3 coding DNA: TGTGCCAGCAGCTTTCCCGGAGCGGGACCATCGAACACCGGGGAGCTGTTTTTT. Amino acid sequence: CASSFPGAGPSNTGELFF. Using reference TRBV7-8 and TRBJ2-2 for the parts outside the CDR3, the full variable domain is GAGVSQSPRYKVAKRGQDVALRCDPISGHVSLFWYQQALGQGPEFLTYFQNEAQLDKSGLPSDRFFAERPEGSVSTLKIQRTQQEDSAVYLCASSFPGAGPSNTGELFFGEGSRLTVL.

The chain is built from TRBV5-4 and TRBJ1-1, with TRBD1 identical over 7 bases. In germline, CDR1 is SGHNT, CDR2 YYREEE (reference sequence). CDR3 length equals 14 residues. The V gene end was trimmed by 1 base and the J gene end by 2 bases; junction bases not matched to a gene: 2. The CDR3 bases are TGTGCCAGCAGCTTGACAGGGGTAAACACTGAAGCTTTCTTT. It specifies CASSLTGVNTEAFF.

This chain connects TRBV15 to TRBJ2-3; D not certain. The CDR3 has 14 residues. From germline, CDR1 is LNHNV and CDR2 YYDKDF (reference sequence). The V and J ends lost 4 bases and 4 bases respectively, with 12 bases between them. CDR3 protein: CATSTTDEADTQYF. The CDR3 coding sequence is TGTGCCACCAGCACCACGGACGAAGCAGATACGCAGTATTTT.

This clone showed up just once. The rearrangement links TRBV6-1 to TRBJ1-5; 9 bases match TRBD1. From germline, CDR1 is MNHNS and CDR2 SASEGT. The V and J ends lost 3 bases and 5 bases, in that order; junction bases with no gene match: 11. The CDR3 contains 17 residues. The CDR3 spells CASSDHRGLKRDQPQHF. CDR3 nucleotides: TGTGCCAGCAGTGACCACAGGGGGCTGAAGAGGGATCAGCCCCAGCATTTT.